The entry below describes one T cell receptor (beta chain). In germline, CDR1 is DFQATT, CDR2 SNEGSKA (reference sequence). The CDR3 runs to 13 residues. The junction had 1 base not matched to a gene; V was cut back by 1 base and J by 5 bases. The data belong to a study of CD8 T cells in Susac syndrome. A quantity of about 0.5 to 1 ug RNA underwent reverse transcription using random hexamers. By means of immunoSEQ multiplex PCR, TCR beta CDR3 spanning 54 Vbeta and 13 Jbeta underwent amplification. MiXCR, run by TCRdb on the immunoSEQ multiplex PCR reads, gives a single entry per CDR3 protein. The sample holds roughly 140,000 distinct CDR3 sequences, approximately 94% seen once.

Sequencing was done on a sample of CD8+ T cells from PBMCs. This chain uses TRBV20-1 with TRBJ1-4, with 7 nucleotides matching TRBD1. The clonotype was recovered from a human donor with multiple sclerosis. The CDR3 is CSARAGGNEKLFF. CDR3 sequence (DNA): TGCAGTGCTAGAGCAGGGGGAAATGAAAAACTGTTTTTT.